The following is a T cell receptor (beta chain) sequence with its context. What this receptor recognizes is not known. Qualities for individual bases were not recorded, and no much larger clone is one base off. Sample treatment or condition, as interpreted from the label and publication: allogeneic hematopoietic cell transplantation with graft depleted of TCRalphabeta T cells and CD19 B cells. The children who served as transplant recipients had been given grafts of TCRalphabeta/CD19-depleted allogeneic hematopoietic cells. The germline ends are 13 bases apart after V is trimmed by 5 bases and J by 1 base. The germline V gene (reference sequence) provides CDR1 GTSNPN and CDR2 SVGIG. There are 14 amino acids in the CDR3, from cysteine to phenylalanine inclusive. Just CDR3 DNA is preserved here, 42 bases in frame from base 1. These data come from a study of T-cell reconstitution after alpha-beta-depleted transplantation in children (dated by TCRdb to about 2016). Study-wide context: Using TCR repertoire profiling, the study followed T-cell immune reconstitution in a quantitative way in children after TCRalphabeta/CD19-depleted allogeneic hematopoietic cell transplantation.

Libraries came from PCR. Sequencing was performed on an Illumina HiSeq 2500. Molecular barcoding was employed in the preparation of TCR libraries, with unique molecular identifiers being used to normalize TCRbeta repertoire quantification. The raw public data were reprocessed by TCRdb itself: fastp quality trimming at Q25, MiXCR clonotype calling, in-frame beta chains only. Every CDR3 protein is listed once, alongside the most common genes and DNA of its rows. Here the sample has approximately 1,000,000 distinct CDR3 sequences; under 30% occur a single time. The ten largest clonotypes hold around 30% of the sample. Results the study describes overall, beyond this receptor: The high TCRbeta diversity at day 60 in some patients was ascribed to recipient T cells and intrathymic progenitors that had survived conditioning. Hyperexpanded clone frequencies declined over subsequent months; after one year, T-cell counts and TCRbeta diversity were mostly attributed to newly produced T cells. About two months after transplant, the apparently early recovery of alphabetaT-cell counts reportedly depended on just several hundred clones that had expanded rapidly and came from non-depleted graft cells.

The sequence joins TRBV30 to TRBJ2-3, with the D assignment possibly TRBD1 or TRBD2, given 5 matching bases for each. This TCR was recovered from a boy under two years old who had a stem cell transplant for SCID, so the T cells may come from the graft donor. The sample consisted of PBMCs, mostly from graft donor cells, taken 360 days after TCRalphabeta/CD19-depleted stem cell transplant. The sequenced DNA is TGTGCCTGGTCAGGGACCTACGGCACAGATACGCAGTATTTT. The encoded protein is CAWSGTYGTDTQYF.